This T cell receptor beta chain was obtained from a study of blood T cell repertoires in COVID-19. Study-level background: Sites in the United States, Italy and Spain provided acute and convalescent COVID-19 samples. PBMCs, B-cell-depleted T cells, or T cells provided the cDNA or gDNA that made up the material.

This clone has a single count. Germline loops: CDR1 MDHEN, CDR2 SYDVKM. Trimming took 5 bases from V and 0 from J, leaving 11 bases between them. The CDR3 is 14 residues long. Authors' data handling: Estimation of nucleated cell counts relied on the amplification of reference gene primers. Sequencing was performed with immunoSEQ multiplex PCR; in TCRdb, only in-frame clones are kept and a portion is missing. The V and J calls and the clone size are those of that table, but D and trimming were determined from the DNA. This sample carries tens of thousands of clones, 85% to 90% of them seen once, and the ten largest clones take roughly a tenth.

The sample taken for sequencing was peripheral blood. The TCR was taken from a man in his 70s with active or convalescent COVID-19. The chain carries TRBV28 and TRBJ2-7; D unclear. CDR3 loop: CASSTFVSSYEQYF. DNA for the CDR3: TGTGCCAGCAGTACCTTTGTGAGCTCCTACGAGCAGTACTTC.